The 26 T cell receptor beta chains below were found in one sample sequenced in a study of CD8+CD57+ T cells in acquired aplastic anemia. Investigators profiled TCR beta VDJ and CDR3 from genomic DNA template. TCRdb itself ran the reads through MiXCR, one entry per CDR3 protein. The repertoire consists of about 190,000 distinct CDR3 sequences, with 40% to 55% occurring once and the leading ten covering around 9.7%. Sequencing involved patients with CD8+CD57+ cell expansion previously shown by flow cytometry. Sample: sorted CD4+, CD8+, or CD8+CD57+ T cells (not recorded which) from PBMCs. Receptors originate from a human donor with aplastic anemia.

This clonotype was recorded many times. The chain is built from TRBV15 and TRBJ2-2; TRBD2 agrees at 8 bases. This CDR3 comprises 13 residues. V shed 5 bases, J shed 7 bases, and the junction held 3 bases outside the gene matches. Germline V gene sequence: CDR1 LNHNV, CDR2 YYDKDF (reference sequence). This CDR3 is CATSVSGDGELFF. For the CDR3, the DNA is TGTGCCACCAGCGTTAGCGGGGACGGGGAGCTGTTTTTT.

This clonotype showed up just once. The chain joins TRBV10-3 to TRBJ2-7; D gene ambiguous. Per the germline V gene, CDR1 is ENHRY and CDR2 is SYGVKD. The CDR3 contains 14 residues. V lost 3 bases to trimming and J lost 0 bases, with 9 bases between them. The CDR3 bases are TGTGCCATCAGTGAAATCGGCAGCTCCTACGAGCAGTACTTC. Amino acids: CAISEIGSSYEQYF.

This clonotype was found many times. This chain joins TRBV7-3 and TRBJ2-1, with D possibly being TRBD1 (6 bases). Trimming removed 4 bases at V and 10 bases at J, with 14 bases between. The length of the CDR3 is 13 residues. Germline assignment: CDR1 SGHTA and CDR2 FQGTGA. CDR3 sequence reads: CASSSSWDTEQFF. CDR3 nucleotides: TGTGCCAGCAGCTCCAGCTGGGACACCGAGCAGTTCTTC.

The chain combines TRBV7-3 with TRBJ2-3; D is undetermined. Germline V gene sequence: CDR1 SGHTA, CDR2 FQGTGA. This CDR3 spans 14 amino acids. V was pared by 5 bases and J by 2 bases, with 11 bases between. CDR3 sequence reads: CASSNKKNTDTQYF. DNA for the CDR3: TGTGCCAGCAGCAATAAAAAGAACACAGATACGCAGTATTTT.

This clonotype appeared once. The chain uses TRBV10-1 and TRBJ2-5; 12 bases match TRBD1. The V segment lost 2 bases and the J segment 5 bases; nucleotides outside the gene matches: 3. Germline CDR1 reads WNHNN; CDR2 reads SYGVQD (reference sequence). This CDR3 contains 15 residues. The CDR3 reads CASSEGTGGSETQYF. CDR3 DNA sequence: TGCGCCAGCAGTGAGGGGACAGGGGGCTCGGAGACCCAGTACTTC.

This clonotype occurred once. The rearrangement joins TRBV7-2 to TRBJ2-5; the D is unclear. CDR3 length: 14 amino acids. Germline CDR1 is SGHTA and CDR2 is FQGNSA. The V and J ends lost 5 bases and 2 bases respectively, with 12 bases between them. In nucleotides, the CDR3 is TGTGCCAGCAGCCCAGCACGAGTGCAAGAGACCCAGTACTTC. Amino acid sequence: CASSPARVQETQYF.

This clonotype was seen a handful of times. A much larger clone sits a single nucleotide away, making a read error possible. The chain has TRBV5-8 and TRBJ2-7; 7 bases map to TRBD2. Germline V gives CDR1 SGHTS, CDR2 YDEGEE. This CDR3 contains 14 residues. CDR3 sequence (DNA): TGTGCCAGCAGTTCTCGACTAGCCGCAGGCGAGCGGTACTTC. Amino acids: CASSSRLAAGERYF.

V is TRBV7-3 and J is TRBJ2-7; the D gene could be TRBD1 or TRBD2 (5 bases each). V lost 2 bases and J 8 bases, leaving 13 bases between the germline ends. The germline V gene has CDR1 SGHTA and CDR2 FQGTGA. This CDR3 comprises 13 residues. The CDR3 nucleotides read TGTGCCAGCAGCTTATTAGGGGACCGCCAGCAGTACTTC. Translation: CASSLLGDRQQYF. Full variable domain (remainder filled in from reference TRBV7-3 and TRBJ2-7): GAGVSQTPSNKVTEKGKYVELRCDPISGHTALYWYRQSLGQGPEFLIYFQGTGAADDSGLPNDRFFAVRPEGSVSTLKIQRTERGDSAVYLCASSLLGDRQQYFGPGTRLTVT.

For the CDR3, the DNA is TGCAGTGCTAGCGGCAACATGAACACTGAAGCTTTCTTT. Protein: CSASGNMNTEAFF. V usage is TRBV20-1 and J usage is TRBJ1-1; D is unclear. CDR3 length equals 13 residues. V lost 3 bases and J lost 0, with 8 bases in between. Germline CDR1 reads DFQATT; CDR2 reads SNEGSKA (reference sequence).

This clonotype was picked up many times. V is TRBV2 and J is TRBJ2-3; possible D gene TRBD2, 6 bases. This CDR3 region has 14 residues. Germline V gene lookup returns CDR1 SNHLY and CDR2 FYNNEI. V lost 10 bases and J lost 0, with 14 bases in between. The CDR3 region has the DNA TGTGCCACCCAGTCGGGGACTAGCACAGATACGCAGTATTTT. Translated: CATQSGTSTDTQYF.

The V and J genes are TRBV7-7 and TRBJ2-7; perhaps TRBD2 as D (6 bases). Germline V CDR1 and CDR2: SSHAT, FNYEAQ (reference sequence). The V gene lost 5 bases and the J gene lost 2 bases, with 13 bases spanning the gap. The CDR3 is 14 residues long. CDR3 sequence (DNA): TGTGCCAGCAGCCCCCGACGGGGGACCTACGAGCAGTACTTC. Encoded protein: CASSPRRGTYEQYF.

In regard to this clonotype: A junction end diverges from the germline sequence, so it may reflect a read error. This sequence joins TRBV2 and TRBJ2-7, with D tentatively TRBD2 (5 bases). The germline V gene encodes CDR1 SNHLY and CDR2 FYNNEI. The CDR3 loop spans 15 amino acids. CDR3 in DNA: TGTGCCACCAGTGATCCAAGCCACGGGACCTACGAGCAGTACTTC. It is translated as CATSDPSHGTYEQYF.

V usage is TRBV5-1 and J usage is TRBJ1-1; D is ambiguous. This CDR3 has 15 amino acids. The germline CDR1 and CDR2 sequences are SGHRS and YFSETQ. Trimming stripped 4 bases from V and 1 base from J, with 14 bases between. The CDR3 region has the DNA TGCGCCAGCAGCAAACGGGGATTTTCGAACACTGAAGCTTTCTTT. Residues: CASSKRGFSNTEAFF.

There are many counts of this clonotype. This rearrangement joins TRBV19 to TRBJ2-5, with TRBD1 as a possible D gene (5 bases). Germline V CDR1 and CDR2: LNHDA, SQIVND (reference sequence). V shed 5 bases and J shed 2 bases, with 15 bases lying between them. CDR3 length equals 15 residues. CDR3 protein: CASSPAGKGQETQYF. Written as DNA, the CDR3 is TGTGCCAGTAGTCCCGCAGGGAAGGGGCAAGAGACCCAGTACTTC.

This clonotype has at least ten counts. The gene calls are TRBV19 and TRBJ2-7, with TRBD2 matching over 8 bases. Germline CDR1 LNHDA, CDR2 SQIVND (reference sequence). J was trimmed by 6 bases and V by 0 bases; bases with no gene match: 4. The CDR3 loop spans 14 amino acids. In nucleotides, the CDR3 is TGTGCCAGTAGTATAGACCGGGGGGGGGTCGAGCAGTACTTC. Its translation is CASSIDRGGVEQYF.

V is TRBV15 and J is TRBJ2-5; 7 bases are a match to TRBD1. V shed 0 bases, J shed 0 bases, and the junction held 1 base outside the gene matches. Germline V lookup: CDR1 LNHNV, CDR2 YYDKDF (reference sequence). The length of the CDR3 is 15 residues. The CDR3 nucleotides are TGTGCCACCAGCAGAGAAGACAGGGACCAAGAGACCCAGTACTTC. Protein sequence: CATSREDRDQETQYF.

The chain couples TRBV2 to TRBJ2-4, with a weak D call TRBD2 (5 bases). CDR3 size: 11 residues. Deletions cut 10 bases from V and 15 bases from J, with 19 bases between. The germline V gene encodes CDR1 SNHLY and CDR2 FYNNEI. As DNA, the CDR3 is TGTGCCACCAAAACGCGGGCAGTTCGGTACTTC. It is translated as CATKTRAVRYF.

Ten or more counts support this clonotype. This chain uses TRBV7-9 with TRBJ1-1; no reliable D call. The CDR3 sequence is 16 residues long. V lost 5 bases to trimming and J lost 4 bases, with 20 bases between them. Germline V gene sequence: CDR1 SEHNR, CDR2 FQNEAQ (reference sequence). CDR3 region: CASSKHPWGYGTEAFF. CDR3 DNA: TGTGCCAGCAGCAAACATCCTTGGGGATACGGCACTGAAGCTTTCTTT.

This clonotype was detected a few times. V gene TRBV15 combines with J gene TRBJ2-7; D is possibly TRBD2 (5 bases). CDR3 size: 15 residues. Germline-derived CDR1 and CDR2 are LNHNV and YYDKDF (reference sequence). Trimming left V 0 bases short and J 1 base short, with 10 bases between. The CDR3, as DNA: TGTGCCACCAGCAGAGATCCTGGAGGTTCCTACGAGCAGTACTTC. Translating it yields CATSRDPGGSYEQYF. The full variable domain, with the rest looked up from reference TRBV15 and TRBJ2-7, is DAMVIQNPRYQVTQFGKPVTLSCSQTLNHNVMYWYQQKSSQAPKLLFHYYDKDFNNEADTPDNFQSRRPNTSFCFLDIRSPGLGDTAMYLCATSRDPGGSYEQYFGPGTRLTVT.

With respect to this clonotype: The conserved closing phenylalanine or tryptophan is absent in this CDR3, likely reflecting a read error. The chain couples TRBV7-8 to TRBJ1-1; TRBD1 is a possible D gene (5 bases). V lost 8 bases and J 4 bases, leaving 11 bases between the germline ends. The length of the CDR3 is 12 residues. Germline CDR1 reads SGHVS; CDR2 reads FQNEAQ. CDR3 sequence reads: CASGGRVTEAFL. The DNA of the CDR3 is TGTGCCAGCGGAGGCAGGGTCACTGAAGCTTTCCTT.

This clonotype was observed a handful of times. This may be a read error, as it is one base from a much larger clone. The V and J genes are TRBV11-1 and TRBJ2-5, with D perhaps matching TRBD2 (6 bases). The CDR3 consists of 17 residues. The V gene's germline CDR1 is SGHAT and CDR2 FQDESV (reference sequence). With 5 bases removed from V and 5 bases from J, the gap between germline ends came to 24 bases. CDR3 loop: CASSPPFLHGRRETQYF. The DNA for the CDR3 is TGTGCCAGCAGCCCGCCCTTTCTGCATGGGAGGAGGGAGACCCAGTACTTC. Based on the CDR3 plus reference TRBV11-1 and TRBJ2-5, the full variable domain is EAEVAQSPRYKITEKSQAVAFWCDPISGHATLYWYRQILGQGPELLVQFQDESVVDDSQLPKDRFSAERLKGVDSTLKIQPAELGDSAMYLCASSPPFLHGRRETQYFGPGTRLLVL.

The chain couples TRBV5-4 to TRBJ1-2, with 8 nucleotides matching TRBD1. Germline lookup yields CDR1 SGHNT and CDR2 YYREEE (reference sequence). The CDR3 is 14 amino acids. The junction had 8 bases not matched to a gene; V was cut back by 4 bases and J by 6 bases. The CDR3 protein is CASSTDRGYDGYTF. The CDR3, as DNA: TGTGCCAGCAGCACCGACAGGGGTTATGATGGCTACACCTTC.

This clonotype was detected only once. V is TRBV19 and J is TRBJ1-5; the D is unclear. Trimming left V 0 bases short and J 5 bases short, with 2 bases between. CDR3 length: 12 amino acids. Germline-derived CDR1 and CDR2 are LNHDA and SQIVND (reference sequence). The CDR3 here is CASSIDHQPQHF. In DNA, the CDR3 is TGTGCCAGTAGTATAGACCATCAGCCCCAGCATTTT.

The chain combines TRBV2 with TRBJ2-3; 8 nucleotides agree with TRBD2. The CDR3 spans 15 residues. J was trimmed by 3 bases and V by 5 bases; bases with no gene match: 7. Germline CDR1 SNHLY, CDR2 FYNNEI. Here the CDR3 reads CASSRSGGRTDTQYF. CDR3 coding DNA: TGTGCCAGCAGTCGGAGCGGGGGCCGGACAGATACGCAGTATTTT. Using reference TRBV2 and TRBJ2-3 for the parts outside the CDR3, the full variable domain is EPEVTQTPSHQVTQMGQEVILRCVPISNHLYFYWYRQILGQKVEFLVSFYNNEISEKSEIFDDQFSVERPDGSNFTLKIRSTKLEDSAMYFCASSRSGGRTDTQYFGPGTRLTVL.

As DNA, the CDR3 is TGTGCCACCAGCAGGTCTCTCAATTTGAACACTGAAGCTTTCTTT. Amino acid sequence: CATSRSLNLNTEAFF. This rearrangement joins TRBV15 to TRBJ1-1; unclear D gene. Looked up from germline, CDR1 is LNHNV and CDR2 is YYDKDF (reference sequence). The CDR3 runs to 15 residues. Trimming removed 3 bases at V and 0 bases at J, with 11 bases between. Full variable domain (rest looked up from reference TRBV15 and TRBJ1-1): DAMVIQNPRYQVTQFGKPVTLSCSQTLNHNVMYWYQQKSSQAPKLLFHYYDKDFNNEADTPDNFQSRRPNTSFCFLDIRSPGLGDTAMYLCATSRSLNLNTEAFFGQGTRLTVV.

The table lists this clonotype with many counts. This chain joins TRBV4-3 and TRBJ2-3; no definite D call. The CDR3 contains 14 residues. Deletions cut 4 bases from V and 3 bases from J, with 11 bases between. Germline CDR1 is LGHNA and CDR2 is YSLEER. In DNA, the CDR3 is TGCGCCAGCAGCCTATCGGGCCGGACAGATACGCAGTATTTT. The encoded protein is CASSLSGRTDTQYF.